The TCR beta chain described here comes from a study of blood T cell repertoires in COVID-19. Only in-frame clones appear in the TCRdb table, and some are missing; sequencing was by immunoSEQ multiplex PCR. Of tens of thousands of clones in the sample, around 92% were seen once. The J segment lost 3 bases and the V segment lost 3 bases, leaving 7 bases of the junction unmatched. The CDR3 sequence is 15 residues long. Per the germline V gene, CDR1 is SGHNT and CDR2 is YENEEA. The sequence came from a woman in her thirties or forties with active or convalescent COVID-19. The sequencing sample was made of peripheral blood. The chain combines TRBV11-3 with TRBJ1-2, with 7 bases identical to TRBD1. CDR3 region: CASSFGTGTDYGYTF. CDR3 coding DNA: TGTGCCAGCAGCTTTGGAACCGGGACAGACTATGGCTACACCTTC.